This TCR beta chain was sequenced in a study of blood T cell repertoires in COVID-19. Turning to the study itself: Donors in the United States, Italy and Spain gave samples during acute or convalescent COVID-19. The cDNA or gDNA used as material had been derived from T cells, B-cell-depleted T cells, or PBMCs.

Under the authors' procedure: Counts of nucleated cells, estimated from reference gene primer amplification, were obtained. Method: immunoSEQ multiplex PCR; TCRdb's copy keeps in-frame clones and lacks some. That table gives V, J and clone size, and the DNA gave D and trimming. The profile covers about 200,000 clones, with 70% to 90% appearing a single time and over 2.5% taken by the ten largest. This clone occurred once. This CDR3 is built from 16 residues. The germline CDR1 and CDR2 sequences are SGHRS and YFSETQ. V shed 4 bases, J shed 0 bases, and the junction held 6 bases outside the gene matches.

Sequencing was carried out using peripheral blood. This clonotype was obtained from a man aged 55 to 69 with acute or convalescent COVID-19. The chain uses TRBV5-1 and TRBJ1-1; 10 positions match TRBD1. The CDR3 spells CASSVGQGKMNTEAFF. The CDR3 DNA reads TGCGCCAGCAGCGTGGGACAGGGGAAGATGAACACTGAAGCTTTCTTT. Complete variable domain (other parts from reference TRBV5-1 and TRBJ1-1): KAGVTQTPRYLIKTRGQQVTLSCSPISGHRSVSWYQQTPGQGLQFLFEYFSETQRNKGNFPGRFSGRQFSNSRSEMNVSTLELGDSALYLCASSVGQGKMNTEAFFGQGTRLTVV.